The rows below give T cell receptor beta chains drawn from one sample of a study of post-analysis software for immune sequencing data. TCRdb independently ran MiXCR on the PCR reads; one entry per CDR3 protein. The table shows about 200,000 distinct CDR3 sequences, with about 30% occurring only once. Input material: blood. The receptors originated from a girl between 2 and 17 years old with multiple sclerosis. Both conserved end residues are part of each CDR3.

j_gene | v_gene | CDR3aa
TRBJ2-1 | TRBV12-3/TRBV12-4 | CASSQGLARGNEQFF
TRBJ1-1 | TRBV6-2/TRBV6-3 | CASSAGQSAFF
TRBJ1-1 | TRBV12-3/TRBV12-4 | CASSPIADRSMNTEAFF
TRBJ2-1 | TRBV5-1 | CASSLRQESYNEQFF
TRBJ2-3 | TRBV5-1 | CASSPLTADTQYF
TRBJ2-5 | TRBV7-2 | CASSLAGGQRETQYF
TRBJ1-4 | TRBV12-3/TRBV12-4 | CASSSGSTNEKLFF
TRBJ2-7 | TRBV7-9 | CASSPPTGSYEQYF
TRBJ2-5 | TRBV7-2 | CASSLTSGGPQETQYF
TRBJ1-5 | TRBV27 | CASSPRKGASWEPQHF
TRBJ1-1 | TRBV2 | CASSVFGPQEAFF
NA | TRBV30 | CAWRPGPSAYEQYF
TRBJ1-5 | TRBV3-1 | CASSRTANHDQPQHF
TRBJ2-7 | TRBV5-1 | CASSLANRGEEQYF